The entry that follows covers one T cell receptor beta chain sequence. No antigen is known for it. This CDR3 spans 15 amino acids. Looked up from germline, CDR1 is SGHVS and CDR2 is FQNEAQ. V trimming: 7 bases; J trimming: 0 bases; junction bases outside the gene matches: 9. The data originate from a study of cytomegalovirus exposure and HLA in healthy donors. PCR was performed using 60 Vbeta and 13 Jbeta primers. Clones were sequenced by immunoSEQ multiplex PCR, and TCRdb holds only the in-frame ones, with some missing. The sample gives approximately 100,000 clones, 70% to 80% of which show up once; around 4% is in the top ten. Whole-study results and caveats: A cluster of highly shared sequence variants was likely a sequencing artifact. Analysis performed later showed TCR beta chains linked to HLA being more clonally expanded than equally common others.

This clonotype was sampled from a female donor in good health and CMV-seropositive. Sample: PBMCs. This chain connects TRBV7-8 to TRBJ2-7; TRBD2 matches at 7 bases. The CDR3 DNA reads as TGTGCCAGCACGTCGTTTGGCGGGGGCTCCTACGAGCAGTACTTC. Its translation is CASTSFGGGSYEQYF.